The entry below describes one T cell receptor beta chain. Its antigen remains unknown. These data come from a study of T cell responses to AZD1222 COVID-19 vaccine. Study-level results: Only five or six people who got AZD1222 tested seropositive at baseline. Sampling captured repertoires only after the peak T cell response.

The repertoire was sequenced with immunoSEQ multiplex PCR; TCRdb's copy has only in-frame clones and lacks some. The sample records about 94,000 clones, 70% to 90% being singletons. Trimming left V 4 bases short and J 8 bases short, with 11 bases between. Germline-derived CDR1 and CDR2 are SNHLY and FYNNEI. This CDR3 comprises 12 residues. This TCR was sampled from an adult in good health. The starting material was peripheral blood, obtained on day 0 of AZD1222 vaccination. V gene TRBV2 combines with J gene TRBJ1-2; a possible D gene is TRBD1 (5 bases). As DNA, the CDR3 is TGTGCCAGCAGTGTCGGGGGGAGGGGCTACACCTTC. Encoded protein: CASSVGGRGYTF.